This T cell receptor beta chain was recorded in a study of blood T cells in healthy people across ages. General study results and limits: TCR beta diversity, measured per million T cells, fell in a roughly linear way with age.

In each sample, at least 7 million PBMCs were isolated. This clonotype was counted between two and nine times. The antigen is not known. Primers used in a second PCR of about 7 to 11 cycles were a sample-barcoded 5' primer and a J-beta primer mix. TCRdb fed the 5' RACE reads into MiXCR, producing one record per CDR3 protein. In the table there are 720,000 or so distinct CDR3 sequences, 40% to 45% of which are singletons. Sequenced sample: blood. The TCR comes from a man aged 80 or over in good health.

CDR3 amino acids: CASSGTETRPYEQYF. CDR3 coding DNA: TGTGCCAGCAGTGGGACAGAGACCAGACCCTACGAGCAGTACTTC. The chain combines TRBV25-1 with TRBJ2-7, with a possible D match to TRBD1 (6 bases). Germline CDR1 MGHDK, CDR2 SYGVNS. The CDR3 contains 15 residues. V was shortened by 4 bases and J by 2 bases, with 15 bases between the two germline ends.